This passage covers 19 T cell receptor beta chains from one sample sequenced in a study of shared clonotypes between healthy human individuals. CD45RO negativity and positive selection for CCR7 defined naive CD8 cells, a population that excluded terminally differentiated effector memory CD45RA+ cells. TCRdb keeps only in-frame clones here, not all; method: immunoSEQ multiplex PCR. Of around 2.1 million clones in the sample, roughly 91% are singletons; the top ten hold about 1.8%. The sequenced material came from naive CD8+ T cells from PBMCs. Receptors were obtained from a man between 18 and 35 years old in good health. Some clones in this sample may be carry-over from other donors' samples.

Here the CDR3 DNA reads TGTGCCAGCAGCTCTAGGCCCCAACAGGGGAACTATGGCTACACCTTC. This codes for CASSSRPQQGNYGYTF. The V and J genes are TRBV27 and TRBJ1-2; TRBD1 agrees at 7 bases. The CDR3 has 16 residues. Per germline, CDR1 MNHEY and CDR2 SMNVEV (reference sequence). V gave up 6 bases and J gave up 2 bases; unmatched junction bases: 12.

The chain uses TRBV6-1 and TRBJ2-7; 8 nucleotides align to TRBD1. The germline V gene encodes CDR1 MNHNS and CDR2 SASEGT. Trimming cost V 6 bases and J 4 bases; bases outside gene matches: 11. This CDR3 has 15 residues. CDR3 sequence: CASRAGQGFLYEQYF. For the CDR3, the DNA is TGTGCCAGCAGAGCCGGACAGGGTTTCCTGTACGAGCAGTACTTC.

The V gene is TRBV5-6, the J gene TRBJ2-7, with D maybe TRBD2 (6 bases). Trimming cost V 1 base and J 3 bases, with 8 bases left between them. There are 13 residues in the CDR3. Germline CDR1 is SGHDT and CDR2 is YYEEEE. The CDR3: CASSLRGIYEQYF. DNA for the CDR3: TGTGCCAGCAGCTTGCGCGGGATCTACGAGCAGTACTTC.

As regards this clone: The same CDR3 also results from other DNA sequences found in this sample. The V and J genes are TRBV27 and TRBJ2-3; D is uncertain. Germline-derived CDR1 and CDR2 are MNHEY and SMNVEV (reference sequence). The CDR3 loop spans 13 amino acids. The V gene lost 1 base and the J gene lost 3 bases, with 5 bases spanning the gap. CDR3 DNA: TGTGCCAGCAGTTTATTAGGGACAGATACGCAGTATTTT. Residues: CASSLLGTDTQYF.

The CDR3 nucleotides read TGTGCCAGTAGTGGGGACAGTCCCAATGAGCAGTTCTTC. Translating gives CASSGDSPNEQFF. The rearrangement uses TRBV19 and TRBJ2-1; 7 nucleotides match TRBD1. There are 13 residues in the CDR3. V shed 5 bases, J shed 6 bases, and the junction held 4 bases outside the gene matches. Germline V gene data show CDR1 as LNHDA and CDR2 as SQIVND (reference sequence).

This clone has only a few counts. The V and J genes are TRBV9 and TRBJ1-1, with D uncertain. Germline CDR1 is SGDLS and CDR2 is YYNGEE. V lost 4 bases and J 1 base, leaving 8 bases between the germline ends. The CDR3 spans 13 residues. The CDR3 nucleotides are TGTGCCAGCAGCCTCAGGACGAACACTGAAGCTTTCTTT. Translating gives CASSLRTNTEAFF.

This chain links TRBV29-1 with TRBJ2-1; possibly TRBD2 for D (6 bases). Germline values: CDR1 SQVTM, CDR2 ANQGSEA. The CDR3 is made up of 14 amino acids. Trimming took 6 bases from V and 8 from J, leaving 20 bases between them. DNA of the CDR3: TGCAGCGTCCCACTAGCTAGCATGGTCGATGAGCAGTTCTTC. This codes for CSVPLASMVDEQFF.

The V and J genes are TRBV4-2 and TRBJ2-5; no reliable D call. The DNA end is more similar to TRBJ2-7, so the J call may be wrong. The CDR3 is 13 residues long. The V gene's germline CDR1 is LGHNA and CDR2 YNFKEQ. CDR3 DNA sequence: TGTGCCAGCAGCCCCAAGACTGACTACGAGCAGTACTTC. Protein sequence: CASSPKTDYEQYF.

The J gene is TRBJ2-5, the V gene TRBV9; tentatively, D is TRBD2 (5 bases). The length of the CDR3 is 14 residues. With 1 base removed from V and 6 bases from J, the gap between germline ends came to 13 bases. CDR1 is SGDLS, CDR2 YYNGEE, per germline. CDR3: CASSVSGVGKTQYF. For the CDR3, the DNA is TGTGCCAGCAGCGTAAGCGGAGTAGGAAAGACCCAGTACTTC.

This clone appeared once. The chain joins TRBV25-1 to TRBJ2-5; TRBD1 is a possible D gene (5 bases). The V gene's germline CDR1 is MGHDK and CDR2 SYGVNS. CDR3 size: 15 residues. V shed 1 base and J shed 5 bases, with 14 bases lying between them. The CDR3 DNA sequence: TGTGCCAGCAGTGAATTTGTGGGGCTCGGGGAGACCCAGTACTTC. Its translation: CASSEFVGLGETQYF.

J is TRBJ2-1 and V is TRBV5-1, with 14 bases that match TRBD2. The CDR3 length is 15 residues. Germline V gives CDR1 SGHRS, CDR2 YFSETQ. Trimming took 4 bases from V and 8 from J; bases not matched to a gene: 5. CDR3 region: CASSPGLAGAHEQFF. CDR3 DNA sequence: TGCGCCAGCAGCCCGGGACTAGCGGGAGCCCATGAGCAGTTCTTC.

A few counts support this clone. The gene calls are TRBV14 and TRBJ1-1; no firm D call. CDR3 size: 16 residues. Germline CDR1 reads SGHDN; CDR2 reads FVKESK. Between the trimmed V and J ends, which lost 3 bases and 0 bases, there was a span of 14 bases. CDR3 sequence (DNA): TGTGCCAGCAGCCATATCCGGAAGTTGATGAACACTGAAGCTTTCTTT. Translation: CASSHIRKLMNTEAFF.

The chain joins TRBV27 to TRBJ2-1, with 10 nucleotides matching TRBD2. Germline V gene lookup returns CDR1 MNHEY and CDR2 SMNVEV (reference sequence). Unmatched junction bases numbered 11, after V lost 7 bases and J lost 8 bases. The CDR3 covers 15 residues. The CDR3 nucleotides are TGTGCCAGCAATGCCCGACTAGCGGGTATGTATGAGCAGTTCTTC. Amino acid sequence: CASNARLAGMYEQFF.

In its sample, this clone was seen a few times. V is TRBV27 and J is TRBJ2-2; D remains unclear. Germline-derived CDR1 and CDR2 are MNHEY and SMNVEV (reference sequence). The V and J ends lost 7 bases and 2 bases respectively, with 8 bases between them. The CDR3 is 13 residues long. This CDR3 is CASTTLNTGELFF. The CDR3 DNA reads TGTGCCAGCACCACACTCAACACCGGGGAGCTGTTTTTT.

V gene TRBV2 combines with J gene TRBJ2-1; 7 nucleotides match TRBD1. Germline V gene lookup returns CDR1 SNHLY and CDR2 FYNNEI. The CDR3 consists of 15 residues. V trimming: 7 bases; J trimming: 1 base; junction bases outside the gene matches: 7. The chain's CDR3 is CASISDRASYNEQFF. The CDR3 DNA reads TGTGCCAGCATTTCCGACAGGGCGTCCTACAATGAGCAGTTCTTC.

The J gene is TRBJ1-4, the V gene TRBV2, with 10 bases identical to TRBD1. Germline V lookup: CDR1 SNHLY, CDR2 FYNNEI. This CDR3 comprises 14 residues. With V trimmed by 9 bases and J by 7 bases, 8 bases remained unmatched. The DNA of the CDR3 is TGTGCCAGTAGGGACAGGGGCACGGGTGAAAAACTGTTTTTT. Translated, it gives CASRDRGTGEKLFF. The full variable domain, rest sourced from reference TRBV2 and TRBJ1-4, is EPEVTQTPSHQVTQMGQEVILRCVPISNHLYFYWYRQILGQKVEFLVSFYNNEISEKSEIFDDQFSVERPDGSNFTLKIRSTKLEDSAMYFCASRDRGTGEKLFFGSGTQLSVL.

This clone was seen once. J is TRBJ2-7 and V is TRBV29-1; perhaps TRBD2 as D (6 bases). The V and J ends lost 4 bases and 3 bases respectively, with 13 bases between them. Germline V gives CDR1 SQVTM, CDR2 ANQGSEA. The CDR3 contains 13 residues. The CDR3 nucleotides are TGCAGCGTTGTTAGCGGACCGATCTACGAGCAGTACTTC. This sequence encodes CSVVSGPIYEQYF.

This sequence joins TRBV30 and TRBJ2-5; 9 bases map to TRBD2. Looked up from germline, CDR1 is GTSNPN and CDR2 is SVGIG (reference sequence). The CDR3 has 15 amino acids. V lost 0 bases, J lost 3 bases, and 5 bases stayed unmatched. CDR3 coding DNA: TGTGCCTGGAGTGTGACCCGGACTAGCGAAGAGACCCAGTACTTC. Translation gives CAWSVTRTSEETQYF.

The gene calls are TRBV19 and TRBJ2-7; 10 positions agree with TRBD1. CDR1 and CDR2 (germline): LNHDA, SQIVND (reference sequence). The CDR3 runs to 15 residues. The junction had 5 bases not matched to a gene; V was cut back by 4 bases and J by 2 bases. The chain's CDR3 is CASSTGTGEAYEQYF. The CDR3 DNA reads TGTGCCAGTAGTACAGGGACAGGGGAAGCCTACGAGCAGTACTTC.